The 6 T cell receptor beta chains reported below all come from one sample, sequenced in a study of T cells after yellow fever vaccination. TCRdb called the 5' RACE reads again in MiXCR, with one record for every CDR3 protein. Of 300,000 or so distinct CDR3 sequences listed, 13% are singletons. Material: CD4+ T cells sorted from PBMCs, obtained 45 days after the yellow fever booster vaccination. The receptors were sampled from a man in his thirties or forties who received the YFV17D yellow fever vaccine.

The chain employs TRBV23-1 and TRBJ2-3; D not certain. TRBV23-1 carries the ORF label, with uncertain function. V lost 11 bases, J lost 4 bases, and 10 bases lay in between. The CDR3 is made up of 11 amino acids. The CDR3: CARTPSDTQYF. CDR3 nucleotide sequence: TGCGCCCGTACACCTTCAGATACGCAGTATTTT.

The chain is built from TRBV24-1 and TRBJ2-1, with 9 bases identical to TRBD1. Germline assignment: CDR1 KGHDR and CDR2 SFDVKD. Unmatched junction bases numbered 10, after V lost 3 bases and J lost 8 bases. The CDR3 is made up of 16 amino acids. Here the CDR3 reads CATSDPTGGHEDEQFF. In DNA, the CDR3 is TGTGCCACCAGTGATCCGACAGGGGGACACGAGGATGAGCAGTTCTTC.

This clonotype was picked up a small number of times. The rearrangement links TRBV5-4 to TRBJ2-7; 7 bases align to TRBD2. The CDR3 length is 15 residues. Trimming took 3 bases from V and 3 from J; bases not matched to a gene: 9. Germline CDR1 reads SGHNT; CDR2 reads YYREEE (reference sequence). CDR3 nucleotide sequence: TGTGCCAGCAGCTCTGCAATCAGCGGGAACTACGAGCAGTACTTC. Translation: CASSSAISGNYEQYF.

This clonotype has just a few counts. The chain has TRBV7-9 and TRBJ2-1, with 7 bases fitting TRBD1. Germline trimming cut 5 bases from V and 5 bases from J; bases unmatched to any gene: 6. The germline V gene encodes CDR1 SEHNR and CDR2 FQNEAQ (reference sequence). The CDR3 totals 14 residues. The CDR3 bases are TGTGCCAGCAGCCGACCGGGACAGAACAATGAGCAGTTCTTC. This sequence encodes CASSRPGQNNEQFF.

CDR3 residues: CASSQGGRRAYEQYF. The CDR3, as DNA: TGTGCCAGCAGCCAAGGAGGCCGGAGGGCCTACGAGCAGTACTTC. This chain connects TRBV3-1 to TRBJ2-7, with D maybe TRBD2 (6 bases). CDR1 and CDR2 (germline): LGHDT, YNNKEL (reference sequence). The CDR3 runs to 15 residues. The V gene lost 1 base and the J gene lost 2 bases, with 12 bases spanning the gap.

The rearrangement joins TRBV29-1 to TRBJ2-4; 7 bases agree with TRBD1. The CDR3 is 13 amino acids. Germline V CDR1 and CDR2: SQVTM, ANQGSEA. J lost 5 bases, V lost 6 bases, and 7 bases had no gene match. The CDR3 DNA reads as TGCAGCGTGAAGGGGGCAGGGGAAAACATTCAGTACTTC. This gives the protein CSVKGAGENIQYF. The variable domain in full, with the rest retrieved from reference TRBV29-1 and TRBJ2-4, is SAVISQKPSRDICQRGTSLTIQCQVDSQVTMMFWYRQQPGQSLTLIATANQGSEATYESGFVIDKFPISRPNLTFSTLTVSNMSPEDSSIYLCSVKGAGENIQYFGAGTRLSVL.